The present entry profiles one T cell receptor (beta chain) with its context. Its antigen is not known. Trimming removed 5 bases from V and 1 base from J, with 16 bases in between. Germline CDR1 is SGHDT and CDR2 is YYEEEE. The CDR3 covers 15 residues. These data originate in a study of T cells in localized non-small cell lung cancer. Sequencing was performed with immunoSEQ multiplex PCR; in TCRdb, only in-frame clones are kept and a portion is missing. The data hold 50,000 or so clones, with about 83% observed a single time. Study-wide results and caveats: Compared with tumor, uninvolved adjacent lung displayed greater T cell clonality, ranking highest overall. Appearing in adjacent lung were a median roughly 57 of the top 100 tumor clones. Increased T cell density in blood showed an association with longer overall survival.

The sample was peripheral blood, taken before any cancer treatment. The TCR was taken from a female donor older than 55 with stage II squamous cell lung carcinoma. The chain has TRBV5-6 and TRBJ2-7; possibly TRBD1 for D (5 bases). CDR3 DNA sequence: TGTGCCAGCAGAAAATTGGGGCCGACTTCCTACGAGCAGTACTTC. It encodes CASRKLGPTSYEQYF.